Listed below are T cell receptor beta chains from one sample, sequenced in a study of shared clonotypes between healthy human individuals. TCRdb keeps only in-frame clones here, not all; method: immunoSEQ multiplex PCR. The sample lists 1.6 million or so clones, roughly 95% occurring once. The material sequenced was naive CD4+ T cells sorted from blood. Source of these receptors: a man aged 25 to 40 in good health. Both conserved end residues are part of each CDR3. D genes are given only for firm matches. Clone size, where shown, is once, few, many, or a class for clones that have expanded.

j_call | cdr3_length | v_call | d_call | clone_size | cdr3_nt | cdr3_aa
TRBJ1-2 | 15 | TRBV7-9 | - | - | TGTGCCAGCAGCACTCTAACAGGATCTAACTATGGCTACACCTTC | CASSTLTGSNYGYTF
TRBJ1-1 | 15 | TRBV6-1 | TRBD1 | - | TGTGCCAGCAGGATCCGGGACAGGGTGAACACTGAAGCTTTCTTT | CASRIRDRVNTEAFF
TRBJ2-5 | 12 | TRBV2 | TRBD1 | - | TGTGCCAGCAATAGGGGGCGGGAGACCCAGTACTTC | CASNRGRETQYF
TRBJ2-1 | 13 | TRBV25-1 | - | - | TGTGCCAGCAGTGCCATTGGACGGAATGAGCAGTTCTTC | CASSAIGRNEQFF
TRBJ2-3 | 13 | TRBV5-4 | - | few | TGTGCCAGCAGCTTGGATGTGACAGATACGCAGTATTTT | CASSLDVTDTQYF
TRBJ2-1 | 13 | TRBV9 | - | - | TGTGCCAGCAGCGTAGGGGGGGTGGATGAGCAGTTCTTC | CASSVGGVDEQFF
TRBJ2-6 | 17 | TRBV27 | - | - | TGTGCCAGCACCCCGAGGGGGGTAAACTTTGGGGCCAACGTCCTGACTTTC | CASTPRGVNFGANVLTF
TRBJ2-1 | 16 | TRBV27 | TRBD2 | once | TGTGCCAGCAGTTTAGTGATGGGACTAGCGGGAGGCGAGCAGTTCTTC | CASSLVMGLAGGEQFF
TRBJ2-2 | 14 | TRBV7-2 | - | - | TGTGCCAGCAGCCCTCGTGGGACAACCGGGGAGCTGTTTTTT | CASSPRGTTGELFF
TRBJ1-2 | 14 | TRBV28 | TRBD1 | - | TGTGCCAGCAGTATTGACAGGGCGGACTATGGCTACACCTTC | CASSIDRADYGYTF
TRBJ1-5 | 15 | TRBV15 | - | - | TGTGCCACCAGCAGGTCCGGGACGAGAAATCAGCCCCAGCATTTT | CATSRSGTRNQPQHF
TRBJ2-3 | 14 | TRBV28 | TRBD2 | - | TGTGCCAGCAGGACTAGCGGGAGAGCAGATACGCAGTATTTT | CASRTSGRADTQYF
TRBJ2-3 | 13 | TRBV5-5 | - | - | TGTGCCAGCAGCTCCATCAGAGGAGATACGCAGTATTTT | CASSSIRGDTQYF
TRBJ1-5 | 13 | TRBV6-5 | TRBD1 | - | TGTGCCAGCACCACAGGGGTAGGACAGCCCCAGCATTTT | CASTTGVGQPQHF
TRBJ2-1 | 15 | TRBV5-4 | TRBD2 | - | TGTGCCAGCAGGTCGGGACTAGCGGGAGACAATGAGCAGTTCTTC | CASRSGLAGDNEQFF
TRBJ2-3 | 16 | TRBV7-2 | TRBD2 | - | TGTGCCAGCAGCTTTAGTGGGACTAGCGGGGGGGATACGCAGTATTTT | CASSFSGTSGGDTQYF
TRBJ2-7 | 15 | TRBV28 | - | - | TGTGCCAGCAGTTTGTTGGGGGGCGGAAGACTCGAGCAGTACTTC | CASSLLGGGRLEQYF
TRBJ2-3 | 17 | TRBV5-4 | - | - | TGTGCCAGCAGCTTGTCTCTGACGATTGGTGGGGGAGATACGCAGTATTTT | CASSLSLTIGGGDTQYF
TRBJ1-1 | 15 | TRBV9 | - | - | TGTGCCAGCAGCGCCGTCTTACAGGGAGGTACTGAAGCTTTCTTT | CASSAVLQGGTEAFF
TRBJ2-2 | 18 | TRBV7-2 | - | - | TGTGCCAGCAGCTTAGATCTGTTGGTGACCGCGAACACCGGGGAGCTGTTTTTT | CASSLDLLVTANTGELFF
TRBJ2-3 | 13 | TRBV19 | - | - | TGTGCCAGTAGTATAGATCAAGAAGATACGCAGTATTTT | CASSIDQEDTQYF
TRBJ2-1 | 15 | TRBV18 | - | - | TGTGCCAGCTCACGAGGGGTTGGTGGGGGCAATGAGCAGTTCTTC | CASSRGVGGGNEQFF
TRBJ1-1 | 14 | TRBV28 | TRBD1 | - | TGTGCCAGCAGTTACAGGGGGCGGGTCACTGAAGCTTTCTTT | CASSYRGRVTEAFF
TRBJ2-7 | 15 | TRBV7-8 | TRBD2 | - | TGTGCCAGCAGCTTAGTACTAGCGGGAGGCTACGAGCAGTACTTC | CASSLVLAGGYEQYF
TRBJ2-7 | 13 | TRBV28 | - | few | TGTGCCAGCAGTACTTATGGGGCATACGAGCAGTACTTC | CASSTYGAYEQYF
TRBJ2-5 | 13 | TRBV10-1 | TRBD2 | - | TGCGCCAGCAGTAGCGGGAGAACGGAGACCCAGTACTTC | CASSSGRTETQYF
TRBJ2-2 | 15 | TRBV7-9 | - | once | TGTGCCAGCAGCTTAGTGCGGGGCAGGACCGGGGAGCTGTTTTTT | CASSLVRGRTGELFF
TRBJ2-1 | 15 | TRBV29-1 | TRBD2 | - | TGCAGCGCCGAAAAGCGGGAGTGGGGCTACAATGAGCAGTTCTTC | CSAEKREWGYNEQFF
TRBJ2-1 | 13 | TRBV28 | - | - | TGTGCCAGCCTCCGGGACCATTACAATGAGCAGTTCTTC | CASLRDHYNEQFF